These 30 T cell receptor beta chains came from one sample sequenced in a study of blood T cell repertoires in COVID-19. Profiling relied on immunoSEQ multiplex PCR, and the TCRdb table lists in-frame clones only, not all of them. Of about 670,000 clones listed, about nine tenths are singletons. The source material was peripheral blood. The receptor source for this set is a woman between 18 and 30 years old with acute or convalescent COVID-19.

This clone was picked up a small number of times. The V gene is TRBV29-1, the J gene TRBJ1-5; 10 bases line up with TRBD1. Germline values: CDR1 SQVTM, CDR2 ANQGSEA. The CDR3 has 16 residues. The V gene end was trimmed by 6 bases and the J gene end by 1 base; junction bases not matched to a gene: 9. The CDR3 bases are TGCAGCGTGGACAGGGGGACCCGGAGCAGCAATCAGCCCCAGCATTTT. As protein: CSVDRGTRSSNQPQHF.

The chain employs TRBV4-3 and TRBJ1-5; D remains ambiguous. V lost 4 bases and J 6 bases, leaving 10 bases between the germline ends. CDR3 length: 13 residues. Germline-derived CDR1 and CDR2 are LGHNA and YSLEER. CDR3 DNA: TGCGCCAGCAGCCCAGGATATGGTCAGCCCCAGCATTTT. Amino acids: CASSPGYGQPQHF.

A single count supports this clone. The rearrangement links TRBV2 to TRBJ2-5; TRBD1 is a possible D gene (6 bases). The V end was cut by 4 bases, the J end by 2 bases, with 11 bases between. Germline CDR1 and CDR2: SNHLY and FYNNEI. CDR3 length: 14 amino acids. CDR3 in DNA: TGTGCCAGCAGTGGGGGGCAGGCACAAGAGACCCAGTACTTC. It translates to CASSGGQAQETQYF. Drawing the rest from reference TRBV2 and TRBJ2-5, the complete variable domain is EPEVTQTPSHQVTQMGQEVILRCVPISNHLYFYWYRQILGQKVEFLVSFYNNEISEKSEIFDDQFSVERPDGSNFTLKIRSTKLEDSAMYFCASSGGQAQETQYFGPGTRLLVL.

The rearrangement links TRBV6-5 to TRBJ2-1; TRBD1 agrees at 7 bases. V lost 7 bases and J lost 5; bases outside the gene matches: 5. CDR1 and CDR2 (germline): MNHEY, SVGAGI. The CDR3 contains 13 residues. The CDR3 sequence: CASNGRGNNEQFF. DNA of the CDR3: TGTGCCAGCAATGGCAGGGGGAACAATGAGCAGTTCTTC.

This rearrangement joins TRBV14 to TRBJ1-3, with 9 bases fitting TRBD1. The CDR3 totals 17 residues. The trim removed 0 bases at V and 2 bases at J, leaving 5 bases unmatched. Germline-derived CDR1 and CDR2 are SGHDN and FVKESK. The CDR3 coding sequence is TGTGCCAGCAGCCAAGAAGGACAGGGGTTCACTGGAAACACCATATATTTT. Amino acids: CASSQEGQGFTGNTIYF.

This chain joins TRBV27 and TRBJ2-7; TRBD1 agrees at 10 bases. Germline values: CDR1 MNHEY, CDR2 SMNVEV (reference sequence). The CDR3 has 15 residues. V gave up 3 bases and J gave up 3 bases; unmatched junction bases: 5. CDR3 DNA: TGTGCCAGCAGTTTCCAAGGACAGGGGGTCTACGAGCAGTACTTC. Amino acids: CASSFQGQGVYEQYF.

The gene calls are TRBV5-6 and TRBJ1-2, with D tentatively TRBD1 (6 bases). CDR3 size: 15 residues. CDR1 and CDR2 (germline): SGHDT, YYEEEE. The ends were cut back, 5 bases at V and 7 bases at J, with 21 bases in the middle. The CDR3 protein is CASRSPAGGESGYTF. For the CDR3, the DNA is TGTGCCAGCAGGTCCCCAGCGGGGGGCGAGTCTGGCTACACCTTC.

The rearrangement uses TRBV6-5 and TRBJ1-2, with D tentatively TRBD1 (6 bases). Germline assignment: CDR1 MNHEY and CDR2 SVGAGI. This CDR3 is 13 amino acids long. Trimming left V 6 bases short and J 8 bases short, with 16 bases between. The CDR3: CASSPVGRGGYTF. CDR3 DNA: TGTGCCAGCAGCCCGGTGGGAAGGGGGGGCTACACCTTC.

In DNA form, the CDR3 reads TGTGCCAGCAGGACGCGGGAAGGGAGCTCTGGAAACACCATATATTTT. Translating it yields CASRTREGSSGNTIYF. The chain recombines TRBV5-4 with TRBJ1-3; no reliable D call. V lost 5 bases, J lost 0 bases, and 15 bases lay in between. The CDR3 is 16 residues long. Germline assignment: CDR1 SGHNT and CDR2 YYREEE (reference sequence).

V and J are TRBV12-3 or TRBV12-4 and TRBJ1-2, with D unclear. This CDR3 is 13 amino acids long. Deletions cut 2 bases from V and 3 bases from J, with 7 bases between. The CDR3 is CASSLTADYGYTF. CDR3 nucleotide sequence: TGTGCCAGCAGTTTAACAGCGGACTATGGCTACACCTTC.

The chain is built from TRBV6-6 and TRBJ2-1; D is possibly TRBD1 (6 bases). V was pared by 7 bases and J by 8 bases, with 12 bases between. Germline loops: CDR1 MNHNY, CDR2 SVGAGI (reference sequence). The CDR3 is 12 residues long. The CDR3 nucleotides read TGTGCCAGCACCGACAGGTGGGATGAGCAGTTCTTC. Protein: CASTDRWDEQFF.

The chain combines TRBV9 with TRBJ1-1; D is ambiguous. Deletions cut 0 bases from V and 1 base from J, with 10 bases between. Germline lookup yields CDR1 SGDLS and CDR2 YYNGEE. The length of the CDR3 is 15 residues. The CDR3 sequence: CASSVGLERNTEAFF. In DNA form, the CDR3 reads TGTGCCAGCAGCGTAGGTCTGGAGAGGAACACTGAAGCTTTCTTT.

This chain uses TRBV4-1 with TRBJ1-1, with D possibly TRBD1 on 5 matching bases. The germline CDR1 and CDR2 sequences are MGHRA and YSYEKL. Trimming removed 3 bases at V and 1 base at J, with 12 bases between. This CDR3 region has 15 residues. CDR3 residues: CASSHPGLSNTEAFF. For the CDR3, the DNA is TGCGCCAGCAGCCACCCGGGACTCTCGAACACTGAAGCTTTCTTT.

The gene calls are TRBV2 and TRBJ1-2, with no clear D. Germline V gene lookup returns CDR1 SNHLY and CDR2 FYNNEI. Trimming shortened V by 7 bases and J by 1 base, and 16 bases separated the two germline ends. CDR3 length equals 15 residues. CDR3 nucleotide sequence: TGTGCCAGCATTTTTGAACAGCTATATAACTATGGCTACACCTTC. Its protein product is CASIFEQLYNYGYTF.

CDR3 in DNA: TGTGCCAGCAGCCCGGGGACAGGGGGCTATACCTCTGGAAACACCATATATTTT. Translated: CASSPGTGGYTSGNTIYF. The genes are TRBV7-7 and TRBJ1-3; the match to TRBD1 covers 12 bases. The CDR3 spans 18 residues. V shed 5 bases and J 0 bases; nucleotides not matched to a gene: 8. Germline CDR1 and CDR2: SSHAT and FNYEAQ (reference sequence).

The J gene is TRBJ2-1, the V gene TRBV6-2 or TRBV6-3; D is uncertain. Per the germline V gene, CDR1 is MNHEY and CDR2 is SVGEGT. The CDR3 totals 13 residues. V lost 2 bases and J 3 bases, leaving 5 bases between the germline ends. The CDR3 sequence: CASSYTYYNEQFF. CDR3 in DNA: TGTGCCAGCAGTTACACTTACTACAATGAGCAGTTCTTC.

This rearrangement joins TRBV6-2 or TRBV6-3 to TRBJ2-3; weak D call: TRBD2 (5 bases). This CDR3 is built from 15 residues. Germline V gene lookup returns CDR1 MNHEY and CDR2 SVGEGT. V was cut by 5 bases and J by 0 bases, with 12 bases left in between. In nucleotides, the CDR3 is TGTGCCAGCAGTGACACCGGACTGAGCACAGATACGCAGTATTTT. Translating it yields CASSDTGLSTDTQYF.

The rearrangement uses TRBV6-5 and TRBJ1-2, with TRBD1 matching 8 bases. The CDR3 sequence is 13 residues long. With 10 bases clipped from V and 8 bases from J, the junction kept 12 bases outside the gene matches. The germline CDR1 and CDR2 sequences are MNHEY and SVGAGI. For the CDR3, the DNA is TGTGCCACTTGGGATAGGACAGGGAAAGGCTACACCTTC. This codes for CATWDRTGKGYTF.

With regard to this clone: This specimen includes other DNA sequences encoding the same CDR3. This chain links TRBV7-9 with TRBJ1-1; D is perhaps TRBD1 (6 bases). CDR3 size: 14 residues. Germline loops: CDR1 SEHNR, CDR2 FQNEAQ (reference sequence). The V and J ends lost 5 bases and 1 base respectively, with 11 bases between them. The CDR3 reads CASSPLDRNTEAFF. CDR3 DNA: TGTGCCAGCAGCCCGCTGGACAGGAACACTGAAGCTTTCTTT. The complete variable domain, with remaining parts taken from reference TRBV7-9 and TRBJ1-1, reads DTGVSQNPRHKITKRGQNVTFRCDPISEHNRLYWYRQTLGQGPEFLTYFQNEAQLEKSRLLSDRFSAERPKGSFSTLEIQRTEQGDSAMYLCASSPLDRNTEAFFGQGTRLTVV.

This chain uses TRBV5-1 with TRBJ1-6; D gene ambiguous. The CDR3 sequence is 13 residues long. Germline V gene data show CDR1 as SGHRS and CDR2 as YFSETQ. Trimming shortened V by 0 bases and J by 9 bases, and 7 bases separated the two germline ends. CDR3 DNA sequence: TGCGCCAGCAGCTTGGGGGCAGGTTCACCCCTCCACTTT. Translating it yields CASSLGAGSPLHF.

The chain couples TRBV12-3 or TRBV12-4 to TRBJ1-6; D call uncertain. This CDR3 is built from 13 residues. Trimming removed 6 bases at V and 7 bases at J, with 10 bases between. The CDR3 bases are TGTGCCAGCAGCCCCGGGTCGAATTCACCCCTCCACTTT. Amino acids: CASSPGSNSPLHF.

The chain joins TRBV2 to TRBJ1-2; 9 bases agree with TRBD1. This CDR3 is built from 13 residues. The germline V gene has CDR1 SNHLY and CDR2 FYNNEI. The V segment lost 6 bases and the J segment 8 bases; nucleotides outside the gene matches: 7. CDR3 bases: TGTGCCAGCAGCCGGACAGGGGAAGGGGGCTACACCTTC. Protein product: CASSRTGEGGYTF.

The rearrangement uses TRBV9 and TRBJ1-6, with 7 bases that match TRBD1. In germline, CDR1 is SGDLS, CDR2 YYNGEE. V lost 4 bases to trimming and J lost 10 bases; unmatched junction nucleotides: 11. This CDR3 spans 15 amino acids. CDR3 sequence reads: CASSPWTGLRSPLHF. CDR3 nucleotide sequence: TGTGCCAGCAGCCCCTGGACAGGCCTGAGGTCACCCCTCCACTTT.

As to this clone: Different DNA sequences within this sample yield the same CDR3. This chain connects TRBV27 to TRBJ1-2; D might be TRBD1 (6 bases). Per germline, CDR1 MNHEY and CDR2 SMNVEV (reference sequence). V dropped 3 bases and J dropped 0 bases, with 8 bases sitting between them. CDR3 size: 14 residues. CDR3 sequence reads: CASSFRGANYGYTF. In DNA form, the CDR3 reads TGTGCCAGCAGTTTCAGGGGTGCTAACTATGGCTACACCTTC.

This clone was seen a single time. The chain recombines TRBV29-1 with TRBJ1-2; TRBD1 might be the D (6 bases). Germline values: CDR1 SQVTM, CDR2 ANQGSEA. Trimming shortened V by 0 bases and J by 3 bases, and 8 bases separated the two germline ends. The CDR3 has 13 residues. CDR3 protein: CSVEDGQYYGYTF. Written as DNA, the CDR3 is TGCAGCGTTGAAGATGGACAGTACTATGGCTACACCTTC.

This chain uses TRBV11-2 with TRBJ1-2; 8 bases match TRBD1. The V gene's germline CDR1 is SGHAT and CDR2 FQNNGV. After removal of 1 base from V and 6 bases from J, the junction contained 10 bases not matched to a gene. CDR3 length: 16 residues. This CDR3 reads CASSLVTGGLRDGYTF. The CDR3 DNA follows: TGTGCCAGCAGCTTAGTTACAGGGGGGCTTCGGGATGGCTACACCTTC.

This CDR3 reads CASSYSGTGLRTEAFF. DNA for the CDR3: TGTGCCAGCAGTTACTCGGGGACAGGGTTGAGGACTGAAGCTTTCTTT. V is TRBV6-5 and J is TRBJ1-1; TRBD1 matches at 9 bases. This CDR3 is built from 16 residues. Germline lookup yields CDR1 MNHEY and CDR2 SVGAGI. The trim removed 0 bases at V and 5 bases at J, leaving 7 bases unmatched.

This clone has only one observation. The chain links TRBV6-6 to TRBJ2-1; 14 bases are shared with TRBD2. Germline CDR1 and CDR2: MNHNY and SVGAGI (reference sequence). This CDR3 comprises 19 residues. V gave up 5 bases and J gave up 0 bases; unmatched junction bases: 9. The DNA of the CDR3 is TGTGCCAGCAGTCGGGGACTAGCGGGGGCCGATAGCTCCTACAATGAGCAGTTCTTC. It translates to CASSRGLAGADSSYNEQFF.

J is TRBJ1-2 and V is TRBV11-2, with TRBD1 matching over 8 bases. The CDR3 runs 15 residues. Germline V gene lookup returns CDR1 SGHAT and CDR2 FQNNGV. V lost 4 bases and J lost 4; bases outside the gene matches: 8. Here the CDR3 reads CASSSDRGWGYGYTF. CDR3 in DNA: TGTGCCAGCAGCTCCGACAGGGGTTGGGGCTATGGCTACACCTTC.

The V call is TRBV23-1, the J call TRBJ1-1; D is undetermined. TRBV23-1 is placed among ORFs of uncertain function. V lost 0 bases and J 0 bases, leaving 5 bases between the germline ends. This CDR3 contains 14 residues. CDR3 residues: CASSQSYMNTEAFF. The CDR3 bases are TGCGCCAGCAGTCAATCATATATGAACACTGAAGCTTTCTTT.